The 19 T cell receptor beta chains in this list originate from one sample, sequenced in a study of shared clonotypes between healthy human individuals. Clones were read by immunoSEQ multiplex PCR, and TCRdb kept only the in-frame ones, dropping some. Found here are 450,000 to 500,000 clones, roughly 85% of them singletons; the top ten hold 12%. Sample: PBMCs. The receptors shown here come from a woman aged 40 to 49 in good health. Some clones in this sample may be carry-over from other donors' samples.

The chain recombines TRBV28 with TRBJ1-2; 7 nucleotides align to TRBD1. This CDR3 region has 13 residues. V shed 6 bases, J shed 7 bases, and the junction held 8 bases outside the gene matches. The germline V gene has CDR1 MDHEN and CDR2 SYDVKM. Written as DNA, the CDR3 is TGTGCCAGCAGCTTGGGACAGTTCTCTGGCTACACCTTC. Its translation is CASSLGQFSGYTF.

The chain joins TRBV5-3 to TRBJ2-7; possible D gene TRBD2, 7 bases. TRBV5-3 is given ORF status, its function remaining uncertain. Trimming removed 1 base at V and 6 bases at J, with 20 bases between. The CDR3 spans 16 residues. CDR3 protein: CARSLRGANPSCEQYF. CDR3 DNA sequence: TGTGCCAGAAGCTTGCGGGGGGCGAACCCCTCTTGCGAGCAGTACTTC.

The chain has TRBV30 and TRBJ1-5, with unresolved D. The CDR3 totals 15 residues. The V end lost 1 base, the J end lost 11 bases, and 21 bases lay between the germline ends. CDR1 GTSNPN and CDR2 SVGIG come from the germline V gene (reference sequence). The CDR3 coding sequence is TGTGCCTGGAGTGGGGAGCAAGTCCGGCTTATGGCCCAGCATTTT. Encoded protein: CAWSGEQVRLMAQHF.

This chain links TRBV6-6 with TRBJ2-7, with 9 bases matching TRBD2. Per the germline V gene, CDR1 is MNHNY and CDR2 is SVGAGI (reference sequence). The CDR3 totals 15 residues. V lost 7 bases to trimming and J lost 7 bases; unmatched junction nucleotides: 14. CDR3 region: CASTLEGSGRREQYF. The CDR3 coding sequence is TGTGCCAGCACCCTGGAGGGAAGCGGGAGGAGGGAGCAGTACTTC.

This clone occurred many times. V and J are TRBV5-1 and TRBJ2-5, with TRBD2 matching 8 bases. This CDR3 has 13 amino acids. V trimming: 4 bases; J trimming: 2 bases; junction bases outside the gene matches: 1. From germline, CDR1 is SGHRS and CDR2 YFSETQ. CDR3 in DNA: TGCGCCAGCAGCACGGGAGGGCAAGAGACCCAGTACTTC. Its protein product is CASSTGGQETQYF.

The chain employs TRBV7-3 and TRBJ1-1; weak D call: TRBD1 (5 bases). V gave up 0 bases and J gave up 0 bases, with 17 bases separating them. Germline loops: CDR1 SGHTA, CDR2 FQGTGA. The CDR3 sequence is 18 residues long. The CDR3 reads CASSLTPIGWGLNTEAFF. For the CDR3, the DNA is TGTGCCAGCAGCTTAACCCCTATTGGTTGGGGACTGAACACTGAAGCTTTCTTT. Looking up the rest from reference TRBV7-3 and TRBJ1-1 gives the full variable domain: GAGVSQTPSNKVTEKGKYVELRCDPISGHTALYWYRQSLGQGPEFLIYFQGTGAADDSGLPNDRFFAVRPEGSVSTLKIQRTERGDSAVYLCASSLTPIGWGLNTEAFFGQGTRLTVV.

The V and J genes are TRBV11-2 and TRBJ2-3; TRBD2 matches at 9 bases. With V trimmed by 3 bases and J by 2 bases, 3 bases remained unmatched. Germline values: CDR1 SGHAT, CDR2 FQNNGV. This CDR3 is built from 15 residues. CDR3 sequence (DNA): TGTGCCAGCAGCTTCCGCGGGAGGGTCACAGATACGCAGTATTTT. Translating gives CASSFRGRVTDTQYF.

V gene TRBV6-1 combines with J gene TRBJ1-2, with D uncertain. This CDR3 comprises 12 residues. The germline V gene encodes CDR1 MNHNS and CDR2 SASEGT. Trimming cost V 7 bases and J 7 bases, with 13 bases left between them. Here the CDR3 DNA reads TGTGCCAGCATGGCCAGCTATCGTGGCTACACCTTC. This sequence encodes CASMASYRGYTF.

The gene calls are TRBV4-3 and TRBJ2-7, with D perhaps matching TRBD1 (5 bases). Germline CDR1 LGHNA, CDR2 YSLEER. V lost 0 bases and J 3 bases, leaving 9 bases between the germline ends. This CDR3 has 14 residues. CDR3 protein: CASSQEQGFYEQYF. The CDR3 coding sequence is TGCGCCAGCAGCCAAGAGCAGGGTTTCTACGAGCAGTACTTC.

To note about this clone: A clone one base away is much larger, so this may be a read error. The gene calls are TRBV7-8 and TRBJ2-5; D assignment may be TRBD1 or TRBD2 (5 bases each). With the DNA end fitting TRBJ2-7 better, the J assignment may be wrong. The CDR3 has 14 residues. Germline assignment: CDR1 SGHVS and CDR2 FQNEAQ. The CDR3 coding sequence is TGTGCCAGCAGCTCCCGGGACGGGACCTACGAGCAGTACTTC. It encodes CASSSRDGTYEQYF.

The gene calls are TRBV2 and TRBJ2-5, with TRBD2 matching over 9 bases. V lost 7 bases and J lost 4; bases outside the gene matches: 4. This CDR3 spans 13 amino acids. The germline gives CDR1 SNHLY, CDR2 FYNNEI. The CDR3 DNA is TGTGCCAGCAATTGGCGGGAGGGAGAGACCCAGTACTTC. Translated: CASNWREGETQYF.

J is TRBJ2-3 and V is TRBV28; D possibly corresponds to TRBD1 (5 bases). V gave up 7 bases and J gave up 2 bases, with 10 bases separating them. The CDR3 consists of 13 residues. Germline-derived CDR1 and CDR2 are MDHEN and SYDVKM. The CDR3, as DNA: TGTGCCAGCACAGACAGCTACACAGATACGCAGTATTTT. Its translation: CASTDSYTDTQYF.

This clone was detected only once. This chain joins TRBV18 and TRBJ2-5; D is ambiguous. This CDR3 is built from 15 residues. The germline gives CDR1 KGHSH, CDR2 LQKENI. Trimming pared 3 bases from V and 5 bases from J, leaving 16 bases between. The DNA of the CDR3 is TGTGCCAGCTCACCGCCTACCCTTGGTGGGGAGACCCAGTACTTC. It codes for CASSPPTLGGETQYF.

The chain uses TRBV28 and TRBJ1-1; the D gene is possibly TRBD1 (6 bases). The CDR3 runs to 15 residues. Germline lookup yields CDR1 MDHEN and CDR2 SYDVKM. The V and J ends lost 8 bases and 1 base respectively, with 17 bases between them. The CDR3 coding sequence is TGTGCCAGCGGGATTTTCGGGGACACGAACACTGAAGCTTTCTTT. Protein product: CASGIFGDTNTEAFF.

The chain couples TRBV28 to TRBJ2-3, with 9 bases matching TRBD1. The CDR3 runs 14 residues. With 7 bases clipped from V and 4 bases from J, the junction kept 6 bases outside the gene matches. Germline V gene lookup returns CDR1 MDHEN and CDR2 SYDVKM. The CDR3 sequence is CASIGTGRADTQYF. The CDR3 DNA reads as TGTGCCAGCATAGGGACAGGGCGCGCAGATACGCAGTATTTT.

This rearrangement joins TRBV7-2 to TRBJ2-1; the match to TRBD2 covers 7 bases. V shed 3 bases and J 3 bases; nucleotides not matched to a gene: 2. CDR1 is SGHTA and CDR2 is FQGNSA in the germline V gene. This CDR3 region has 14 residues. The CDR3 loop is CASSFASGYNEQFF. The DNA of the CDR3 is TGTGCCAGCAGCTTTGCTAGCGGCTACAATGAGCAGTTCTTC.

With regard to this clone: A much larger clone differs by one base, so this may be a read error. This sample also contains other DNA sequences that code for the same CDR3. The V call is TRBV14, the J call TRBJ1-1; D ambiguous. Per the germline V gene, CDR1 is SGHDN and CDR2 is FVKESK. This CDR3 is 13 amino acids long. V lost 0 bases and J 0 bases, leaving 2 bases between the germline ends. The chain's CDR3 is CASSQELNTEAFF. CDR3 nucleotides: TGTGCCAGCAGCCAAGAGCTGAACACTGAAGCTTTCTTT.

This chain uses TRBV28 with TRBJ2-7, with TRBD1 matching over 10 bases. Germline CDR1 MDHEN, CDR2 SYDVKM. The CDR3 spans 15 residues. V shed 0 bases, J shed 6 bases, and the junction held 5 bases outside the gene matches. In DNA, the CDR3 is TGTGCCAGCAGTTTATGGGGGGACAGGGGCCGCGAGCAGTACTTC. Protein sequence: CASSLWGDRGREQYF.

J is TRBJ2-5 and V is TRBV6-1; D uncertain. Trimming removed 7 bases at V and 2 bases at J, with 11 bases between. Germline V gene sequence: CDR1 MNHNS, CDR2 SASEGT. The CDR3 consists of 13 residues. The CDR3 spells CASNIGEQETQYF. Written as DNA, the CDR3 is TGTGCCAGCAACATCGGAGAACAAGAGACCCAGTACTTC.